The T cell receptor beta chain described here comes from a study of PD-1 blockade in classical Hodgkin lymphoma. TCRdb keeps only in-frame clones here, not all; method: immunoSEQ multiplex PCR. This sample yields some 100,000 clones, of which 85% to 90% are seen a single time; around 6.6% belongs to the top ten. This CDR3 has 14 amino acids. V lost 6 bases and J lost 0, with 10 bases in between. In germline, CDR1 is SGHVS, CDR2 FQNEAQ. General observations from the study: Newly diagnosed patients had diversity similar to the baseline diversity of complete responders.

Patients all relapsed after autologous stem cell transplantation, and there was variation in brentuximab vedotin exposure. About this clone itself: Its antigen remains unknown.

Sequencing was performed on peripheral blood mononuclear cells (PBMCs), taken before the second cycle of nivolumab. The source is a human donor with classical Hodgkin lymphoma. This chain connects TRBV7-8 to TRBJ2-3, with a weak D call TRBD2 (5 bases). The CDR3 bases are TGTGCCAGCAGGGGCAGGACTAGCACAGATACGCAGTATTTT. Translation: CASRGRTSTDTQYF.